This record covers a single T cell receptor beta chain. TCRdb keeps only in-frame clones here, not all; method: immunoSEQ multiplex PCR. The data contain about 8,900 clones, around 62% of them singletons. Germline V gene sequence: CDR1 MDHEN, CDR2 SYDVKM. This CDR3 is 14 amino acids long. The V end was cut by 3 bases, the J end by 4 bases, with 13 bases between. The data belong to a study of tumor-infiltrating lymphocytes in localized non-small cell lung cancer. The sample comprised uninvolved lung tissue not adjacent to the tumor. This receptor was identified in a human donor with non-small cell lung cancer. The rearrangement uses TRBV28 and TRBJ2-7, with a weak D call TRBD1 (5 bases). In DNA form, the CDR3 reads TGTGCCAGCAGTTTCCCCGGGTCAGGGTACGAGCAGTACTTC. Translating it yields CASSFPGSGYEQYF.